The 5 T cell receptor beta chains reported below all come from one sample, sequenced in a study of blood T cell repertoires in COVID-19. Sequenced by immunoSEQ multiplex PCR; TCRdb stores in-frame clones only, minus some. Of 120,000 or so clones in the sample, roughly 84% were seen once. The material sequenced was peripheral blood. Source of these receptors: an elderly woman with acute or convalescent COVID-19.

This clone was picked up one time. Other DNA variants within this sample encode the same CDR3. The chain carries TRBV6-5 and TRBJ1-1; D remains ambiguous. V lost 0 bases and J lost 1, with 9 bases in between. The germline V gene has CDR1 MNHEY and CDR2 SVGAGI. The CDR3 sequence is 15 residues long. CDR3 sequence: CASSYSSRGNTEAFF. CDR3 in DNA: TGTGCCAGCAGTTACTCGAGCAGAGGGAACACTGAAGCTTTCTTT.

This chain uses TRBV19 with TRBJ2-2; 10 bases fit TRBD2. The V gene end was trimmed by 5 bases and the J gene end by 2 bases; junction bases not matched to a gene: 8. Germline lookup yields CDR1 LNHDA and CDR2 SQIVND (reference sequence). CDR3 length: 17 amino acids. CDR3 DNA: TGTGCCAGTAGTCCCGGGGTAGCGGGAGGCAACACCGGGGAGCTGTTTTTT. Protein product: CASSPGVAGGNTGELFF.

V is TRBV4-1 and J is TRBJ2-2; weak D call: TRBD2 (5 bases). Per the germline V gene, CDR1 is MGHRA and CDR2 is YSYEKL. The CDR3 contains 18 residues. Trimming left V 2 bases short and J 5 bases short, with 21 bases between. CDR3 DNA sequence: TGCGCCAGCAGCCAAAACACGGGATCTCAATCCCGTACCGGGGAGCTGTTTTTT. Its translation: CASSQNTGSQSRTGELFF.

This clone occurred a few times. V and J are TRBV19 and TRBJ2-2; 7 bases fit TRBD2. The CDR3 totals 15 residues. Germline V gives CDR1 LNHDA, CDR2 SQIVND (reference sequence). Losses at the gene ends were 6 bases for V and 9 bases for J; bases not matched to a gene: 13. For the CDR3, the DNA is TGTGCCAGTAGATCCGGGACTACAGGATTATGGGAGCTGTTTTTT. The encoded protein is CASRSGTTGLWELFF.

The gene calls are TRBV7-3 and TRBJ2-1; 12 bases match TRBD2. This CDR3 region has 16 residues. The trim removed 5 bases at V and 7 bases at J, leaving 9 bases unmatched. Germline-derived CDR1 and CDR2 are SGHTA and FQGTGA. In DNA form, the CDR3 reads TGTGCCAGCAGCCCGTCTCCTAGCGGGAGGGGGAATGAGCAGTTCTTC. Amino acids: CASSPSPSGRGNEQFF.